The present TCR beta chain was sequenced within a study of OX40 agonist ivuxolimab in advanced cancers. On the study more broadly: Patients were dosed with the agonistic anti-OX40 (CD134) antibody ivuxolimab. Patient treatment consisted of intravenous ivuxolimab administration every 2 weeks at 0.01 to 10 mg/kg. Hepatocellular carcinoma, melanoma, renal cell or head and neck cancer was diagnosed in the dose-escalation patients.

The investigators sampled blood at baseline, at cycle 4 day 1, and at cycle 7 day 1. This clone came up once. Assay used: immunoSEQ multiplex PCR; TCRdb lists only in-frame clones, some missing. The sample has 99,000 or so clones, roughly 90% seen once; the top ten hold around 0.32%. Germline values: CDR1 MDHEN, CDR2 SYDVKM. The CDR3 covers 16 residues. V gave up 6 bases and J gave up 0 bases, with 14 bases separating them. This clonotype originated in an adult with an advanced solid tumor such as melanoma, head and neck, liver or kidney cancer. V and J are TRBV28 and TRBJ2-2; D might be TRBD1 or TRBD2, each matching 5 bases. Sequencing used CD4+ or CD8+ T cells sorted from blood, obtained in a trial of the OX40 agonist ivuxolimab. The CDR3 sequence: CASRHPGPTNTGELFF. The CDR3 DNA reads as TGTGCCAGCAGACACCCGGGACCAACGAACACCGGGGAGCTGTTTTTT.